Listed below are T cell receptor beta chains from one sample, sequenced in a study of human T cells and chemical hapten exposure. One entry per CDR3 protein results from TCRdb running MiXCR on the RACE reads. Of 150,000 to 200,000 distinct CDR3 sequences listed, roughly 30% were seen once; the top ten hold about 2.8%. Source: whole blood, taken in connection with sensitization to the hapten diphenylcyclopropenone (DPC). The receptors were gathered from a woman in her thirties with alopecia areata. Some clones in this sample may be carry-over from other donors' samples. Both conserved end residues are part of each CDR3. The D gene is left open where the match is weak. Clone size is stated in some rows and not others, as once, few, many or a class when expanded.

D gene: TRBD1; J gene: TRBJ2-7; V gene: TRBV29-1; clone size: many; CDR3 DNA: TGCAGCGTAGCCGGGACAGGGGGCGAGCAGTACTTC; CDR3 protein: CSVAGTGGEQYF
D gene: TRBD2; J gene: TRBJ2-7; V gene: TRBV7-2; clone size: NA; CDR3 DNA: TGTGCCAGCAGGGCGGGAGGAGGGCGGGAGCAGTACTTC; CDR3 protein: CASRAGGGREQYF
D gene: NA; J gene: TRBJ1-2; V gene: TRBV12-3/TRBV12-4; clone size: few; CDR3 DNA: TGTGCCAGCAGCACCCAAATAGGGGGCTACACCTTC; CDR3 protein: CASSTQIGGYTF
D gene: NA; J gene: TRBJ1-5; V gene: TRBV7-2; clone size: few; CDR3 DNA: TGTGCCAGCAGCTCAAGACAGCAGCCCCAGCATTTT; CDR3 protein: CASSSRQQPQHF
D gene: NA; J gene: TRBJ1-5; V gene: TRBV3-1; clone size: NA; CDR3 DNA: TGTGCCAGCAGCCAAGACGGAGTACAGCCCCAGCATTTT; CDR3 protein: CASSQDGVQPQHF
D gene: NA; J gene: TRBJ2-3; V gene: TRBV28; clone size: NA; CDR3 DNA: TGTGCCAGCAGTTTGTTCGCGGGAAGCACAGATACGCAGTATTTT; CDR3 protein: CASSLFAGSTDTQYF
D gene: NA; J gene: TRBJ1-2; V gene: TRBV12-3/TRBV12-4; clone size: few; CDR3 DNA: TGTGCCAGCAGCCGCTTGGGGAGGACCTCATCGGACTACTACACCTTC; CDR3 protein: CASSRLGRTSSDYYTF
D gene: NA; J gene: TRBJ2-7; V gene: TRBV12-5; clone size: NA; CDR3 DNA: TGTGCTAGTGGTTTGTACGAGGGCCCCTACGAGCAGTACTTC; CDR3 protein: CASGLYEGPYEQYF
D gene: TRBD1; J gene: TRBJ2-7; V gene: TRBV20-1; clone size: NA; CDR3 DNA: TGCAGTGCTAGGCCTGGTTTCGACAGGGAGTCCTACGAGCAGTACTTC; CDR3 protein: CSARPGFDRESYEQYF
D gene: NA; J gene: TRBJ2-3; V gene: TRBV11-1; clone size: NA; CDR3 DNA: TGTGCCAGCAGCTTGTTTGCGGGGAACACAGATACGCAGTATTTT; CDR3 protein: CASSLFAGNTDTQYF
D gene: NA; J gene: TRBJ1-6; V gene: TRBV28; clone size: NA; CDR3 DNA: TGTGCCAGCATGGGGCAGGGAGCACCCCTCCACTTT; CDR3 protein: CASMGQGAPLHF
D gene: NA; J gene: TRBJ1-5; V gene: TRBV28; clone size: many; CDR3 DNA: TGTGCCAGCAACCCCCAAAGGGGGATAGGACAGCCCCAGCATTTT; CDR3 protein: CASNPQRGIGQPQHF
D gene: NA; J gene: TRBJ2-3; V gene: TRBV28; clone size: NA; CDR3 DNA: TGTGCCAGCAGCCCCCCGCCTCGCACAGATACGCAGTATTTT; CDR3 protein: CASSPPPRTDTQYF
D gene: NA; J gene: TRBJ2-2; V gene: TRBV28; clone size: NA; CDR3 DNA: TGTGCCAGCAAAAGGGGAGGCCTCACCGGGGAGCTGTTTTTT; CDR3 protein: CASKRGGLTGELFF
D gene: TRBD2; J gene: TRBJ2-1; V gene: TRBV27; clone size: NA; CDR3 DNA: TGTGCCAGCAGGCGGACTAGCGGCAATGAGCAGTTCTTC; CDR3 protein: CASRRTSGNEQFF
D gene: NA; J gene: TRBJ1-4; V gene: TRBV28; clone size: once; CDR3 DNA: TGTGCCAGCAGTCCCCGGCCAGCACGGAGGGAAAAACTGTTTTTT; CDR3 protein: CASSPRPARREKLFF
D gene: NA; J gene: TRBJ1-1; V gene: TRBV29-1; clone size: NA; CDR3 DNA: TGCAGCGTCGAATTGAACGTGGGCACTGAAGCTTTCTTT; CDR3 protein: CSVELNVGTEAFF
D gene: NA; J gene: TRBJ2-1; V gene: TRBV4-2; clone size: NA; CDR3 DNA: TGTGCCAGCAGCCAAGATGGGGCGGATAGCTCCTACAATGAGCAGTTCTTC; CDR3 protein: CASSQDGADSSYNEQFF
D gene: TRBD1; J gene: TRBJ1-1; V gene: TRBV28; clone size: NA; CDR3 DNA: TGTGCCAGCGGGACAGGGGGGGTGAAGACAACTGAAGCTTTCTTT; CDR3 protein: CASGTGGVKTTEAFF
D gene: NA; J gene: TRBJ1-4; V gene: TRBV4-3; clone size: few; CDR3 DNA: TGCGCCAGCAGCCAAGAGGGGGAGACCGGGAAACTGTTTTTT; CDR3 protein: CASSQEGETGKLFF
D gene: TRBD1; J gene: TRBJ1-1; V gene: TRBV2; clone size: few; CDR3 DNA: TGTGCCAGCAGCATACAGGGGGCGATGGGGACTGAAGCTTTCTTT; CDR3 protein: CASSIQGAMGTEAFF
D gene: NA; J gene: TRBJ1-5; V gene: TRBV10-3; clone size: NA; CDR3 DNA: TGTGCCATCAGTGATAGAGAGAATCAGCCCCAGCATTTT; CDR3 protein: CAISDRENQPQHF
D gene: NA; J gene: TRBJ2-2; V gene: TRBV11-2; clone size: many; CDR3 DNA: TGTGCCAGCAGCTTCGCCTGGAACACCGGGGAGCTGTTTTTT; CDR3 protein: CASSFAWNTGELFF
D gene: TRBD1; J gene: TRBJ2-1; V gene: TRBV14; clone size: NA; CDR3 DNA: TGTGCCAGCAGCCAAGATAGAATGGGACAGGGATGGGCGGATGAGCAGTTCTTC; CDR3 protein: CASSQDRMGQGWADEQFF
D gene: NA; J gene: TRBJ2-7; V gene: TRBV7-2; clone size: few; CDR3 DNA: TGTGCCAGCAGCTTAGGACCGGACTACGAGCAGTACTTC; CDR3 protein: CASSLGPDYEQYF
D gene: TRBD1; J gene: TRBJ1-2; V gene: TRBV20-1; clone size: few; CDR3 DNA: TGCAGTGCTAGAGAACTAAGACAGGGGAACTATGGCTACACCTTC; CDR3 protein: CSARELRQGNYGYTF
D gene: TRBD2; J gene: TRBJ2-1; V gene: TRBV28; clone size: NA; CDR3 DNA: TGTGCCAGCAGCCCTAACCCGACTAGCGGGACTAGCAATGAGCAGTTCTTC; CDR3 protein: CASSPNPTSGTSNEQFF
D gene: NA; J gene: TRBJ2-7; V gene: TRBV5-1; clone size: few; CDR3 DNA: TGCGCCAGCAGCTTGGTAAGGGGGACCACCTACAACTACGAGCAGTACTTC; CDR3 protein: CASSLVRGTTYNYEQYF
D gene: TRBD1; J gene: TRBJ1-1; V gene: TRBV10-3; clone size: NA; CDR3 DNA: TGTGCCATCAGGGCGGGACAGGGTGTGAACACTGAAGCTTTCTTT; CDR3 protein: CAIRAGQGVNTEAFF
D gene: TRBD1; J gene: TRBJ2-5; V gene: TRBV29-1; clone size: NA; CDR3 DNA: TGCAGCGTCGGTCGGACAGGGGGATCAGAGACCCAGTACTTC; CDR3 protein: CSVGRTGGSETQYF
D gene: NA; J gene: TRBJ1-5; V gene: TRBV6-2/TRBV6-3; clone size: NA; CDR3 DNA: TGTGCCAGCAGGGGCGGTGGTAACAATCAGCCCCAGCATTTT; CDR3 protein: CASRGGGNNQPQHF
D gene: NA; J gene: TRBJ1-1; V gene: TRBV27; clone size: NA; CDR3 DNA: TGTGCCAGCAGTTTCGGCCGCATGAACACTGAAGCTTTCTTT; CDR3 protein: CASSFGRMNTEAFF
D gene: NA; J gene: TRBJ1-5; V gene: TRBV6-1; clone size: NA; CDR3 DNA: TGTGCCAGCAGCGGGAAATATAGCAATCAGCCCCAGCATTTT; CDR3 protein: CASSGKYSNQPQHF
D gene: NA; J gene: TRBJ1-2; V gene: TRBV29-1; clone size: NA; CDR3 DNA: TGCAGCGTTGAAAGGTCGCATAACTATGGCTACACCTTC; CDR3 protein: CSVERSHNYGYTF
D gene: TRBD1; J gene: TRBJ2-2; V gene: TRBV6-5; clone size: NA; CDR3 DNA: TGTGCCAGCACCATAAGCGGTGCGCAGGGGGCTGGGTACACCGGGGAGCTGTTTTTT; CDR3 protein: CASTISGAQGAGYTGELFF
D gene: NA; J gene: TRBJ2-5; V gene: TRBV5-4; clone size: NA; CDR3 DNA: TGTGCCAGCAGCTTCCGGGTGAACACCGGGGAGACCCAGTACTTC; CDR3 protein: CASSFRVNTGETQYF
D gene: NA; J gene: TRBJ2-5; V gene: TRBV3-1; clone size: many; CDR3 DNA: TGTGCCAGCACCCGTATGGCCCAAGAGACCCAGTACTTC; CDR3 protein: CASTRMAQETQYF
D gene: NA; J gene: TRBJ1-4; V gene: TRBV7-9; clone size: NA; CDR3 DNA: TGTGCCAGCAGCTCCCCCTTCCGACAGGTCTCAACTAATGAAAAACTGTTTTTT; CDR3 protein: CASSSPFRQVSTNEKLFF
D gene: NA; J gene: TRBJ2-1; V gene: TRBV12-3/TRBV12-4; clone size: few; CDR3 DNA: TGTGCCAGCAGTTTAGGGAGACCTGAGCAGTTCTTC; CDR3 protein: CASSLGRPEQFF
D gene: TRBD1; J gene: TRBJ2-3; V gene: TRBV28; clone size: NA; CDR3 DNA: TGTGCCAGCACTAACCCGGGACAGGCCCCAGATACGCAGTATTTT; CDR3 protein: CASTNPGQAPDTQYF
D gene: NA; J gene: TRBJ2-1; V gene: TRBV7-8; clone size: NA; CDR3 DNA: TGTGCCAGCAGCTTCCTGGGACTGCACTCCTACAATGAGCAGTTCTTC; CDR3 protein: CASSFLGLHSYNEQFF
D gene: NA; J gene: TRBJ2-4; V gene: TRBV10-1; clone size: few; CDR3 DNA: TGCGCCAGCAGCCGAGACTCAACCCTCTTAGGATACTTC; CDR3 protein: CASSRDSTLLGYF
D gene: NA; J gene: TRBJ1-1; V gene: TRBV5-1; clone size: NA; CDR3 DNA: TGCGCCAGCAGCTTGATTGGGACACTTTTCGCTGAAGCTTTCTTT; CDR3 protein: CASSLIGTLFAEAFF
D gene: NA; J gene: TRBJ2-7; V gene: TRBV6-2/TRBV6-3; clone size: once; CDR3 DNA: TGTGCCAGCAGTGAATTTAGCGGTATCAGCTCCTACGAGCAGTACTTC; CDR3 protein: CASSEFSGISSYEQYF
D gene: NA; J gene: TRBJ1-1; V gene: TRBV6-2/TRBV6-3; clone size: few; CDR3 DNA: TGTGCCAGCAGTTACGAGACAGCAGCGAAAGCTTTCTTT; CDR3 protein: CASSYETAAKAFF
D gene: NA; J gene: TRBJ2-3; V gene: TRBV29-1; clone size: many; CDR3 DNA: TGCAGCGCCGGCACAGATACGCAGTATTTT; CDR3 protein: CSAGTDTQYF
D gene: NA; J gene: TRBJ2-7; V gene: TRBV5-1; clone size: NA; CDR3 DNA: TGCGCCAGCAGCTTGGAGCGGAGCTCCTACGAGCAGTACTTC; CDR3 protein: CASSLERSSYEQYF
D gene: TRBD1; J gene: TRBJ2-2; V gene: TRBV4-3; clone size: few; CDR3 DNA: TGCGCCAGCAGCCAAGTTGGGACAGGCGGGAACGGGGAGCTGTTTTTT; CDR3 protein: CASSQVGTGGNGELFF
D gene: TRBD1; J gene: TRBJ1-6; V gene: TRBV7-9; clone size: many; CDR3 DNA: TGTGCCAGCAGCGGCGGACAGGGTACATCACCCCTCCACTTT; CDR3 protein: CASSGGQGTSPLHF
D gene: NA; J gene: TRBJ1-1; V gene: TRBV7-3; clone size: NA; CDR3 DNA: TGTGCCAGCGGGCGACAGAGGAACACTGAAGCTTTCTTT; CDR3 protein: CASGRQRNTEAFF
D gene: NA; J gene: TRBJ2-6; V gene: TRBV9; clone size: few; CDR3 DNA: TGTGCCAGCAGCGTAGCTAGCTCTGGGGCCAACGTCCTGACTTTC; CDR3 protein: CASSVASSGANVLTF
D gene: TRBD2; J gene: TRBJ2-1; V gene: TRBV3-1; clone size: few; CDR3 DNA: TGTGCCAGCAGCCAATCGGGACTAGCGGGAGGGAGCTCCTACAATGAGCAGTTCTTC; CDR3 protein: CASSQSGLAGGSSYNEQFF
D gene: NA; J gene: TRBJ1-6; V gene: TRBV28; clone size: NA; CDR3 DNA: TGTGCCAGCAGTCCGATCATTGGCGGAGAGAATTCACCCCTCCACTTT; CDR3 protein: CASSPIIGGENSPLHF
D gene: TRBD2; J gene: TRBJ2-1; V gene: TRBV19; clone size: NA; CDR3 DNA: TGTGCCAGTAGTATAGTGGGACTAGCGGGAGGAGCCTCCTACAATGAGCAGTTCTTC; CDR3 protein: CASSIVGLAGGASYNEQFF
D gene: NA; J gene: TRBJ2-6; V gene: TRBV4-3; clone size: NA; CDR3 DNA: TGCGCCAGCAGCCAAGAGCGGATCCCTATCGTCCTGACTTTC; CDR3 protein: CASSQERIPIVLTF
D gene: NA; J gene: TRBJ1-4; V gene: TRBV20-1; clone size: few; CDR3 DNA: TGCAGTGCTAGAGAGGGGTTTCGAGAAAAACTGTTTTTT; CDR3 protein: CSAREGFREKLFF
D gene: NA; J gene: TRBJ2-2; V gene: TRBV29-1; clone size: NA; CDR3 DNA: TGCAGCGTTGGAAGCACCGGGGAGCTGTTTTTT; CDR3 protein: CSVGSTGELFF
D gene: TRBD1; J gene: TRBJ2-3; V gene: TRBV9; clone size: few; CDR3 DNA: TGTGCCAGCAGCGCCGTTGGACAGGGAATTTCAGATACGCAGTATTTT; CDR3 protein: CASSAVGQGISDTQYF
D gene: NA; J gene: TRBJ1-5; V gene: TRBV4-3; clone size: NA; CDR3 DNA: TGCGCCAGCAGCCAAGGTGGTGGGGGCAATCAGCCCCAGCATTTT; CDR3 protein: CASSQGGGGNQPQHF
D gene: TRBD2; J gene: TRBJ2-7; V gene: TRBV6-5; clone size: once; CDR3 DNA: TGTGCCAGCAGGCGGACTAGCGGGACCTTCTACGAGCAGTACTTC; CDR3 protein: CASRRTSGTFYEQYF